This TCR beta chain was observed in a study of cytomegalovirus exposure and HLA in healthy donors. Study-wide findings and caveats: Per a later analysis, HLA-associated TCR beta chains showed more clonal expansion than other, equally common TCR beta chains. Within an earlier analysis, most TCR beta V segments proved productive either about 87% or about 30% of the time. Altogether, 160 or so TCR beta chains were recorded as cytomegalovirus-associated.

To note about this clone: Its antigen is currently unknown.

PCR used 60 Vbeta primers and 13 Jbeta primers. Data came from immunoSEQ multiplex PCR; TCRdb stores just in-frame clones and leaves some out. The table lists roughly 110,000 clones, more than 60% of them singletons. V lost 5 bases, J lost 0 bases, and 23 bases lay in between. The CDR3 sequence is 19 residues long. Germline CDR1 and CDR2: SGHTA and FQGNSA. Source material: PBMCs. The receptor's source is a female donor in good health and CMV-seronegative. This chain links TRBV7-2 with TRBJ1-3, with D possibly being TRBD1 (5 bases). CDR3 DNA: TGTGCCAGCAGCCCACCGCGGGGGGTTCCCATCCCCTCTGGAAACACCATATATTTT. Its translation is CASSPPRGVPIPSGNTIYF.